This TCR beta chain was documented in a study of pediatric ulcerative colitis. Study conclusions and caveats: Ulcerative colitis patients shared more blood-rectal clones than controls. A couple of patients had blood samples with substantially reduced template counts. This repertoire reflects total lymphocytes rather than subpopulations like regulatory T cells.

The assay was run at survey level. Sequencing was performed with immunoSEQ multiplex PCR; in TCRdb, only in-frame clones are kept and a portion is missing. The sample includes more than 50,000 clones, 87% of them seen just once. This clone was seen only a few times. Its specificity is not known. CDR1 is LNHDA, CDR2 SQIVND, per germline (reference sequence). With 3 bases removed from V and 0 bases from J, the gap between germline ends came to 9 bases. The CDR3 is 14 amino acids. The chain uses TRBV19 and TRBJ2-7; a possible D gene is TRBD1 (6 bases). This clonotype was obtained from a boy between 5 and 17 years old who was a control in a study of pediatric ulcerative colitis. The material sequenced was blood. The CDR3 bases are TGTGCCAGTAGTATGGGGACATACTCCTACGAGCAGTACTTC. Translated: CASSMGTYSYEQYF.